The present T cell receptor (beta chain) was sequenced within a study of blood T cells in healthy people across ages. Comment on this clonotype: Its target is not known.

Whole-study findings and limits: It was the long-lived donors that had more naive CD4+ cells and higher diversity than aged donors.

Germline CDR1 SEHNR, CDR2 FQNEAQ (reference sequence). Trimming took 1 base from V and 7 from J, leaving 15 bases between them. The CDR3 has 15 residues. A second roughly 7 to 12 cycle PCR used barcoded and J-beta primers. TCRdb passed the 5' RACE reads through MiXCR, listing each CDR3 protein once. Of about 1.1 million distinct CDR3 sequences in the sample, 35% to 45% are singletons; the top ten hold around 14%. V and J are TRBV7-9 and TRBJ2-3; unclear D gene. What was sequenced was blood. The TCR was taken from a man younger than 30 in good health. The CDR3 coding sequence is TGTGCCAGCAGCTTAGGGGCAAACCGTCATCATACGCAGTATTTT. It specifies CASSLGANRHHTQYF.